This entry describes one T cell receptor (beta chain). In its sample, this clonotype was seen a few times. Its specific antigen is unknown. Qualities for individual bases were not recorded, and no much larger clone is one base off. CDR1 and CDR2 (MNHEY, SMNVEV) derive from the germline V gene (reference sequence). The CDR3 measures 13 amino acids from cysteine to phenylalanine. Left in the record is the CDR3 DNA by itself, 39 bases read in frame from the first base. Relative to germline, V is 6 bases shorter and J is 3 bases shorter, with 11 bases between their ends. This entry is derived from a study of identical twins (dated by TCRdb to 2016 to 2017). With regard to the full study: TCR alpha and beta repertoires from monozygotic twins, unrelated adults of various ages and cord blood were deep-sequenced to test whether fetal clonotypes persist. To rule out contamination, the twin experiments were replicated at different times with different library preparation protocols. Study-level results and caveats: A weaker excess of twin sharing was found in beta out-of-frame sequences because the signal-to-noise ratio was lowered by fewer shared sequences. Fewer insertions were carried by abundant cord blood beta clonotypes; a weaker similar trend was observed in young adult naive repertoires, while no such trend was observed in memory repertoires. Compared with coincidental sharing between unrelated individuals, out-of-frame TCR alpha sequences shared between twins showed an excess of sequences with low generation probability. Because the same donors could not be followed over many years, conclusions were based on cross-sectional statistical analysis. In monozygotic twins, out-of-frame TCR alpha sharing was systematically underestimated by recombination models, although the models agreed with sharing between unrelated individuals. Invariant T cells such as MAIT and iNKT could partly confound zero-insertion analyses, though diverse VJ usage argued against this for most clonotypes.

Every donor was a healthy Caucasian. The twin cohort consisted of three pairs of female monozygotic twins, all aged about 18 to 30 years. Positive isolation kits from Invitrogen were used to isolate CD4+ and CD8+ T cell populations. Receptor libraries were prepared by 5' RACE. The sequencing machine was an Illumina HiSeq 2000. A universal primer binding site was added through template switching, and the final cDNA carried a unique molecular identifier so that TCR cDNA molecules could be counted accurately. Specific primers in the conserved constant-segment region were used to synthesize first-strand cDNA for the TCR alpha and beta chains. To control for contamination, every cDNA library carried two barcodes: a SMART-Mk sample barcode plus Illumina barcodes. Two successive PCR steps introduced TruSeq adapter sequences along with Illumina sample barcodes. Sequencing of the TCR alpha and beta cDNA libraries was done on the Illumina HiSeq platform using custom primers. Concerning the study's data processing: Unique molecular identifiers were extracted from raw reads with MiGEC, and CDR3 positions were determined with MiXCR. For each individual, recombination models were inferred using an EM algorithm with the repgenHMM and IGoR tools. The tcR package in R was used for shared clonotype analysis, with sharing normalized by the product of cloneset sizes. To study raw recombination without the effects of thymic and clonal selection, out-of-frame nonproductive sequences were analyzed. In-frame beta chains were kept once TCRdb had trimmed the public reads at Q25 with fastp and called clones with MiXCR. Merged by CDR3 protein, the rows form single entries marked with the most common genes and DNA. The V and J calls come from TCRdb's annotation, not from the publication. Here the sample has 450,000 or so distinct CDR3 sequences; 14% occur a single time. Together, the top ten hold 0.52% of the sample.

This same sample was also part of a study on yellow fever vaccine responses in identical twins. The second investigation adds: The authors reported that the T cell response to vaccination in identical twins appeared partly convergent and partly personalized. Focusing on identical twins, the study followed the T cell clones that responded to the vaccine, and did so with precision.

The chain was built from TRBV27 and TRBJ1-1; the D gene cannot be resolved reliably. This receptor was taken from a woman aged 18-35 years in good health. The specimen was CD4+ T cells sorted from blood. The encoded CDR3 is CASRRVVDTEAFF. The DNA sequence reads TGTGCCAGCAGGAGGGTGGTTGACACTGAAGCTTTCTTT.